The source of this T cell receptor (beta chain) is a study of blood T cells in healthy people across ages. The second PCR ran roughly 6 to 12 cycles with a sample-barcoded 5' primer and J-beta primers. Unique molecular identifiers of 12 random nucleotides labeled each cDNA. TCRdb passed the 5' RACE reads through MiXCR, listing each CDR3 protein once. This table has roughly 560,000 distinct CDR3 sequences, 24% appearing once. The CDR3 runs 16 residues. Looked up from germline, CDR1 is DFQATT and CDR2 is SNEGSKA (reference sequence). V was trimmed by 4 bases and J by 1 base, leaving 20 bases between them. Points on this clonotype: Its cognate antigen is unknown.

Findings of the study overall: Calculation of diversity from one million T cells yielded estimates considered to be underestimates.

A further study also used this sample, focusing on T cells of mothers and their children. That source notes: Mothers gave over 8 million TCR beta CDR3 reads each, and children several million each.

The sequence came from a boy younger than 18 in good health. Material: blood. The gene calls are TRBV20-1 and TRBJ2-7; D gene unclear. The CDR3 DNA is TGCAGTGCTAAGAGAAAATACACCGTGACTTCCTACGAGCAGTACTTC. Translation: CSAKRKYTVTSYEQYF.